Listed here are 32 T cell receptor beta chains from one sample, sequenced in a study of cytomegalovirus exposure and HLA in healthy donors. PCR was performed using 60 Vbeta and 13 Jbeta primers. The table came from immunoSEQ multiplex PCR; TCRdb's copy has only in-frame clones and leaves some out. This table has 150,000 to 200,000 clones, under 85% appearing once. Sequenced material: PBMCs. These receptors came from a woman in her twenties or thirties in good health and CMV-seronegative.

The DNA of the CDR3 is TGCGCCAGCAGGTTGCGCCCGGGACAGTTTTACAATGAGCAGTTCTTC. It codes for CASRLRPGQFYNEQFF. The chain has TRBV5-1 and TRBJ2-1; 7 nucleotides line up with TRBD1. V shed 5 bases and J 4 bases; nucleotides not matched to a gene: 12. The CDR3 spans 16 residues. Germline-derived CDR1 and CDR2 are SGHRS and YFSETQ.

The chain links TRBV11-2 to TRBJ2-7, with TRBD2 identical over 7 bases. Germline CDR1 reads SGHAT; CDR2 reads FQNNGV. V dropped 1 base and J dropped 2; count of bases not matched to a gene: 5. This CDR3 has 15 amino acids. For the CDR3, the DNA is TGTGCCAGCAGCTTAGGTCTAGCGGAGACCTACGAGCAGTACTTC. It codes for CASSLGLAETYEQYF.

The chain carries TRBV18 and TRBJ2-5, with 8 nucleotides matching TRBD1. The CDR3 is 15 residues long. Losses at the gene ends were 0 bases for V and 11 bases for J; bases not matched to a gene: 11. Looked up from germline, CDR1 is KGHSH and CDR2 is LQKENI. CDR3 bases: TGTGCCAGCTCACCACCGGTTCAGGGGGCAAATGAGCAGTACTTC. Translation: CASSPPVQGANEQYF.

The V and J genes are TRBV6-5 and TRBJ1-1; D ambiguous. The ends were cut back, 8 bases at V and 3 bases at J, with 19 bases in the middle. Germline V CDR1 and CDR2: MNHEY, SVGAGI. This CDR3 region has 15 residues. This CDR3 reads CASLPKSISYTEAFF. The DNA for the CDR3 is TGTGCCAGCTTACCAAAGTCTATCTCCTACACTGAAGCTTTCTTT.

The chain uses TRBV19 and TRBJ2-7; 11 positions agree with TRBD1. The CDR3 contains 14 residues. Germline CDR1 is LNHDA and CDR2 is SQIVND (reference sequence). J gave up 7 bases and V 6 bases, and 8 bases lay outside the gene matches. The CDR3 reads CASSTDRGPGEQYF. The CDR3 DNA reads TGTGCCAGTAGCACGGACAGGGGGCCTGGAGAGCAGTACTTC.

The rearrangement uses TRBV27 and TRBJ1-1; unclear D gene. This CDR3 is built from 19 residues. Looked up from germline, CDR1 is MNHEY and CDR2 is SMNVEV (reference sequence). V shed 1 base and J shed 5 bases, with 26 bases lying between them. The CDR3 coding sequence is TGTGCCAGCAGTTTATATAGCCCCTCCTGGTCCCTCTCGGGGACTGAAGCTTTCTTT. Encoded protein: CASSLYSPSWSLSGTEAFF.

The gene calls are TRBV6-1 and TRBJ1-6; D might be TRBD1 (5 bases). This CDR3 region has 20 residues. Trimming took off 4 bases at V and 0 bases at J, with 22 bases between the two ends. CDR1 and CDR2 (germline): MNHNS, SASEGT. The CDR3 protein is CASSGVLAGPSSSYNSPLHF. CDR3 sequence (DNA): TGTGCCAGCAGTGGTGTCTTGGCGGGACCCTCGAGCTCCTATAATTCACCCCTCCACTTT.

The J gene is TRBJ2-5, the V gene TRBV6-6; 7 bases align to TRBD2. Germline V gene sequence: CDR1 MNHNY, CDR2 SVGAGI (reference sequence). V lost 8 bases, J lost 9 bases, and 12 bases stayed unmatched. The CDR3 is 13 residues long. The CDR3 DNA follows: TGTGCCAGCTCAACGGGGGGTCTTCAGGCCCAGTACTTC. Translation gives CASSTGGLQAQYF.

The chain carries TRBV6-5 and TRBJ1-1; 10 nucleotides line up with TRBD1. The germline CDR1 and CDR2 sequences are MNHEY and SVGAGI. The CDR3 loop spans 15 amino acids. Germline trimming cut 6 bases from V and 4 bases from J; bases unmatched to any gene: 8. The CDR3 nucleotides read TGTGCCAGCAGACCCCGACAGGGGGCGTCCACTGAAGCTTTCTTT. This codes for CASRPRQGASTEAFF.

The chain combines TRBV6-6 with TRBJ2-1, with D hard to call. Germline assignment: CDR1 MNHNY and CDR2 SVGAGI (reference sequence). Deletions cut 6 bases from V and 9 bases from J, with 12 bases between. This CDR3 comprises 12 residues. The CDR3 bases are TGTGCCAGCAGGTCTCTGAAGCTTGAGCAGTTCTTC. This encodes CASRSLKLEQFF.

The chain recombines TRBV2 with TRBJ1-6, with 11 bases that match TRBD1. The CDR3 has 15 amino acids. V shed 6 bases, J shed 7 bases, and the junction held 5 bases outside the gene matches. CDR1 is SNHLY and CDR2 is FYNNEI in the germline V gene. The CDR3 reads CASRQRDRGNSPLHF. The DNA of the CDR3 is TGTGCCAGCAGACAACGGGACAGGGGGAATTCACCCCTCCACTTT.

For the CDR3, the DNA is TGCGCCAGCAGCGGACAGGGACGAGAGACCCAGTACTTC. Its protein is CASSGQGRETQYF. The chain recombines TRBV5-1 with TRBJ2-5; 8 bases map to TRBD1. This CDR3 has 13 residues. After removal of 4 bases from V and 4 bases from J, the junction contained 3 bases not matched to a gene. Germline lookup yields CDR1 SGHRS and CDR2 YFSETQ.

The rearrangement links TRBV7-2 to TRBJ2-5; 8 bases align to TRBD1. The J call is uncertain, as TRBJ2-7 better fits the DNA end. CDR1 and CDR2 (germline): SGHTA, FQGNSA. CDR3 size: 18 residues. CDR3 protein: CASSPDENRDRLGYEQYF. For the CDR3, the DNA is TGTGCCAGCAGCCCTGATGAGAACCGGGACAGGTTGGGTTACGAGCAGTACTTC.

There are a few counts of this clone. The chain combines TRBV27 with TRBJ1-5, with D perhaps TRBD1 (5 bases). The germline gives CDR1 MNHEY, CDR2 SMNVEV (reference sequence). This CDR3 is 14 amino acids long. Trimming took off 5 bases at V and 7 bases at J, with 15 bases between the two ends. The CDR3: CASSPRQIGQPQHF. The CDR3 coding sequence is TGTGCCAGCAGTCCCCGACAGATAGGCCAGCCCCAGCATTTT.

This clone turned up a few times. V usage is TRBV7-2 and J usage is TRBJ2-1; 14 nucleotides line up with TRBD2. The CDR3 is 14 residues long. The V segment lost 8 bases and the J segment 4 bases; nucleotides outside the gene matches: 1. In germline, CDR1 is SGHTA, CDR2 FQGNSA. The CDR3 DNA reads as TGTGCCAGCGGACTAGCGGGGGGATACAATGAGCAGTTCTTC. Amino acids: CASGLAGGYNEQFF.

This clone turned up a few times. The rearrangement links TRBV11-2 to TRBJ1-1, with D uncertain. Germline V CDR1 and CDR2: SGHAT, FQNNGV. CDR3 length: 15 amino acids. V was clipped by 9 bases and J by 5 bases, with 22 bases between them. CDR3 residues: CASLETGYYGTEAFF. The CDR3 nucleotides read TGTGCCAGTCTCGAGACGGGGTATTATGGAACTGAAGCTTTCTTT.

This chain joins TRBV7-9 and TRBJ1-1, with D possibly being TRBD1 (5 bases). Trimming took 1 base from V and 1 from J, leaving 7 bases between them. Germline V gene lookup returns CDR1 SEHNR and CDR2 FQNEAQ (reference sequence). The CDR3 is made up of 14 amino acids. The CDR3 coding sequence is TGTGCCAGCAGCTTAGGACAGAGGAACACTGAAGCTTTCTTT. It translates to CASSLGQRNTEAFF.

This chain uses TRBV4-1 with TRBJ1-6; 8 bases are a match to TRBD1. Germline V gene lookup returns CDR1 MGHRA and CDR2 YSYEKL. V was clipped by 5 bases and J by 4 bases; unmatched bases: 19. The CDR3 totals 20 residues. The CDR3 nucleotides are TGCGCCAGCAGCAAGCAGCTACAGGGGGGTCTCAATAATTATAATTCACCCCTCCACTTT. It encodes CASSKQLQGGLNNYNSPLHF.

This sequence joins TRBV5-5 and TRBJ2-3; 14 bases fit TRBD2. This CDR3 contains 17 residues. Germline assignment: CDR1 SGHKS and CDR2 YYEKEE (reference sequence). The J segment lost 2 bases and the V segment lost 4 bases, leaving 6 bases of the junction unmatched. In DNA, the CDR3 is TGTGCCAGCAGCCCAGGACTAGCGGGGGGCCTCACAGATACGCAGTATTTT. Protein product: CASSPGLAGGLTDTQYF.

This clone has a handful of counts. The chain links TRBV15 to TRBJ1-4; TRBD1 might be the D (5 bases). Trimming pared 9 bases from V and 2 bases from J, leaving 13 bases between. CDR1 and CDR2 from the germline V gene are LNHNV and YYDKDF (reference sequence). This CDR3 is 14 amino acids long. The CDR3 nucleotides read TGTGCCACGAGAGTTGGGGGGACTAATGAAAAACTGTTTTTT. This gives the protein CATRVGGTNEKLFF.

Concerning this clone: One end of the junction fails to match germline, which may point to a read error. V and J are TRBV18 and TRBJ1-1; no reliable D call. CDR3 length: 12 residues. Germline V gene data show CDR1 as KGHSH and CDR2 as LQKENI. The CDR3 region is CASLTENAEAFF. CDR3 nucleotides: TGTGCCAGCTTAACAGAGAACGCTGAAGCTTTCTTT.

This clone was seen a handful of times. V gene TRBV11-2 combines with J gene TRBJ2-7, with TRBD2 as a possible D gene (6 bases). V lost 5 bases and J 4 bases, leaving 18 bases between the germline ends. CDR1 is SGHAT and CDR2 is FQNNGV in the germline V gene. The length of the CDR3 is 15 residues. The CDR3 loop is CASSAHHGTLYEQYF. The CDR3 DNA is TGTGCCAGCAGCGCGCACCACGGGACTTTATACGAGCAGTACTTC. The variable domain in full, completed from reference TRBV11-2 and TRBJ2-7, reads EAGVAQSPRYKIIEKRQSVAFWCNPISGHATLYWYQQILGQGPKLLIQFQNNGVVDDSQLPKDRFSAERLKGVDSTLKIQPAKLEDSAVYLCASSAHHGTLYEQYFGPGTRLTVT.

This clone appeared many times. The chain is built from TRBV5-1 and TRBJ1-3; D possibly corresponds to TRBD1 (5 bases). There are 14 residues in the CDR3. Looked up from germline, CDR1 is SGHRS and CDR2 is YFSETQ. V dropped 1 base and J dropped 7 bases, with 12 bases sitting between them. CDR3 loop: CASSLRQLNNTIYF. The DNA of the CDR3 is TGCGCCAGCAGCTTGAGACAGCTTAACAACACCATATATTTT.

The J gene is TRBJ2-5, the V gene TRBV2; D gene uncertain. Germline V gives CDR1 SNHLY, CDR2 FYNNEI. This CDR3 comprises 14 residues. Trimming took off 5 bases at V and 2 bases at J, with 12 bases between the two ends. The CDR3 region has the DNA TGTGCCAGCAGTAGGAGCTGGGTTCAAGAGACCCAGTACTTC. Translated: CASSRSWVQETQYF. The full variable domain, completed using reference TRBV2 and TRBJ2-5, is EPEVTQTPSHQVTQMGQEVILRCVPISNHLYFYWYRQILGQKVEFLVSFYNNEISEKSEIFDDQFSVERPDGSNFTLKIRSTKLEDSAMYFCASSRSWVQETQYFGPGTRLLVL.

This chain joins TRBV10-3 and TRBJ2-7, with 8 nucleotides matching TRBD1. V was pared by 6 bases and J by 2 bases, with 6 bases of the junction left unmatched. Germline V gene data show CDR1 as ENHRY and CDR2 as SYGVKD. The CDR3 totals 14 residues. For the CDR3, the DNA is TGTGCCATCAGCTCCGGGACAGGAGCCTACGAGCAGTACTTC. Its protein is CAISSGTGAYEQYF.

The gene calls are TRBV5-1 and TRBJ2-7, with D tentatively TRBD1 (5 bases). The CDR3 extends over 15 amino acids. Germline V lookup: CDR1 SGHRS, CDR2 YFSETQ. Trimming took off 0 bases at V and 4 bases at J, with 14 bases between the two ends. The CDR3 is CASSLGQTAMYEQYF. The CDR3 region has the DNA TGCGCCAGCAGCTTGGGACAGACGGCAATGTACGAGCAGTACTTC.

V is TRBV11-2 and J is TRBJ1-1; no clear D. The V gene's germline CDR1 is SGHAT and CDR2 FQNNGV. The CDR3 extends over 14 amino acids. V was pared by 0 bases and J by 3 bases, with 8 bases between. The CDR3 here is CASSLERLYTEAFF. The CDR3 region has the DNA TGTGCCAGCAGCTTAGAGAGGCTATACACTGAAGCTTTCTTT.

As for this clone: One end of the junction is discordant with germline, which a read error may explain. The chain recombines TRBV7-9 with TRBJ1-1, with 8 bases that match TRBD1. This CDR3 contains 15 residues. CDR1 and CDR2 from the germline V gene are SEHNR and FQNEAQ (reference sequence). The CDR3 DNA reads as TGTTCCAGCAGCTTCCCCGATAAGACAGGGGATAAAGCTTTCTTT. Translated, it gives CSSSFPDKTGDKAFF.

The chain employs TRBV6-1 and TRBJ1-4; possible D gene TRBD1, 6 bases. Trimming shortened V by 5 bases and J by 4 bases, and 14 bases separated the two germline ends. The CDR3 has 15 amino acids. Looked up from germline, CDR1 is MNHNS and CDR2 is SASEGT. The CDR3 is CASSTHRANNEKLFF. CDR3 DNA: TGTGCCAGCAGTACCCACAGGGCTAATAATGAAAAACTGTTTTTT.

CDR3 protein: CASSLLHGGASYNSPLHF. The CDR3 DNA reads TGTGCCAGCAGTTTACTACACGGGGGGGCCTCCTATAATTCACCCCTCCACTTT. The V call is TRBV7-9, the J call TRBJ1-6, with a tentative D call TRBD1 (6 bases). The CDR3 is 18 amino acids. The V gene lost 6 bases and the J gene lost 0 bases, with 18 bases spanning the gap. Germline CDR1 and CDR2: SEHNR and FQNEAQ (reference sequence).

This clone turned up a few times. The chain carries TRBV27 and TRBJ2-1; maybe TRBD1 (6 bases). Trimming removed 6 bases from V and 4 bases from J, with 16 bases in between. From germline, CDR1 is MNHEY and CDR2 SMNVEV (reference sequence). The CDR3 is 15 amino acids. In nucleotides, the CDR3 is TGTGCCAGCAGCCCCCGGGACACCTCTTACAATGAGCAGTTCTTC. Its protein is CASSPRDTSYNEQFF.

The chain uses TRBV5-6 and TRBJ2-2, with D possibly being TRBD1 (6 bases). The CDR3 totals 16 residues. Trimming took 4 bases from V and 2 from J, leaving 15 bases between them. Germline lookup yields CDR1 SGHDT and CDR2 YYEEEE. The CDR3 region has the DNA TGTGCCAGCAGCCAAGGACAGTCCGGCAACACCGGGGAGCTGTTTTTT. This encodes CASSQGQSGNTGELFF.